A selection of T cell receptor beta chains follows, all from one sample in a study of OX40 agonist ivuxolimab in advanced cancers. Assay: immunoSEQ multiplex PCR; the TCRdb copy retains only in-frame clones and omits some. The sample records roughly 93,000 clones, roughly 89% being singletons. Sequenced here: CD4+ or CD8+ T cells sorted from blood, sampled in a trial of the OX40 agonist ivuxolimab. Receptor source: an adult with an advanced solid tumor such as melanoma, head and neck, liver or kidney cancer. Both conserved end residues are part of each CDR3. The D gene is left open where the match is weak. Only part of the rows carry a size: once, few, many, or a class if the clone is expanded.

cdr3_aa cdr3_nt clone_size v_call d_call j_call cdr3_length
CASSQASGQGEQFF TGCGCCAGCAGCCAAGCGAGCGGGCAGGGTGAGCAGTTCTTC NA TRBV4-1 NA TRBJ2-1 14
CASSLDGYGYTF TGTGCCAGCAGCTTGGACGGTTACGGCTACACCTTC NA TRBV7-9 NA TRBJ1-2 12
CASSFRGPQMEQYF TGTGCCAGCAGCTTTAGGGGACCTCAGATGGAGCAGTACTTC few TRBV5-6 NA TRBJ2-7 14
CASSPDGNYGYTF TGTGCCAGCAGCCCGGACGGTAACTATGGCTACACCTTC NA TRBV7-9 NA TRBJ1-2 13
CSVGTPEAFF TGCAGCGTGGGGACACCTGAAGCTTTCTTT NA TRBV29-1 NA TRBJ1-1 10
CASSHRTGELFF TGCGCCAGCAGCCATCGAACCGGGGAGCTGTTTTTT few TRBV4-1 NA TRBJ2-2 12
CASSPSLLAGVRNEQFF TGTGCCAGCTCACCCTCCCTTTTGGCGGGAGTGCGCAATGAGCAGTTCTTC NA TRBV18 TRBD2 TRBJ2-1 17
CASSYGHNEQFF TGTGCCAGCAGTTACGGGCACAATGAGCAGTTCTTC NA TRBV6-5 NA TRBJ2-1 12
CASSLGQGTHEQYF TGCGCCAGCAGCTTGGGGCAGGGTACCCACGAGCAGTACTTC NA TRBV5-1 NA TRBJ2-7 14
CASKDRQNTEAFF TGTGCCAGCAAGGACAGACAGAACACTGAAGCTTTCTTT NA TRBV2 NA TRBJ1-1 13
CASSIGMARNIQYF TGTGCCAGTAGTATAGGCATGGCCCGAAACATTCAGTACTTC NA TRBV19 NA TRBJ2-4 14
CASAKGWDSPLHF TGTGCCAGTGCGAAAGGCTGGGATTCACCCCTCCACTTT NA TRBV19 NA TRBJ1-6 13
CASSRTSGSSYEQYF TGTGCCAGCAGTCGGACTAGCGGGAGCTCCTACGAGCAGTACTTC NA TRBV6-1 TRBD2 TRBJ2-7 15
CATSRDFAGKEQYF TGTGCCACCAGCAGAGATTTTGCGGGGAAAGAGCAATACTTC once TRBV15 NA TRBJ2-7 14
CASSLRCRLPGNQPQHF TGTGCCAGCAGCTTAAGATGTCGACTCCCGGGCAATCAGCCCCAGCATTTT NA TRBV7-3 NA TRBJ1-5 17
CASSTRQGNIQYF TGTGCCAGCAGTACCCGACAGGGAAACATTCAGTACTTC NA TRBV2 TRBD1 TRBJ2-4 13
CASTRGATGELFF TGTGCCAGCACCCGAGGGGCCACCGGGGAGCTGTTTTTT NA TRBV28 NA TRBJ2-2 13
CASSFTQVNTEAFF TGTGCCAGCAGCTTCACACAGGTGAACACTGAAGCTTTCTTT NA TRBV6-6 NA TRBJ1-1 14
CASSPTSATNEKLFF TGTGCCAGTAGTCCAACCTCTGCAACTAATGAAAAACTGTTTTTT once TRBV19 NA TRBJ1-4 15
CASSPRLAGDLAGELFF TGTGCCAGCTCACCTCGTCTAGCGGGAGATCTTGCCGGGGAGCTGTTTTTT NA TRBV18 TRBD2 TRBJ2-2 17
CATQPGTGAYEQYF TGTGCCACCCAACCCGGGACAGGGGCCTACGAGCAGTACTTC NA TRBV11-3 TRBD1 TRBJ2-7 14
CATSGIANTGELFF TGTGCCACCTCAGGTATTGCGAACACCGGGGAGCTGTTTTTT few TRBV2 NA TRBJ2-2 14
CATSREGQNYEQYF TGTGCCACCAGCAGAGAGGGACAGAACTACGAGCAGTACTTC NA TRBV15 TRBD1 TRBJ2-7 14
CASSLAGEDTQYF TGCGCCAGCAGCCTAGCGGGAGAAGATACGCAGTATTTT NA TRBV5-1 TRBD2 TRBJ2-3 13
CASSPPVGQGVYEQYF TGTGCCAGCTCACCCCCTGTCGGGCAGGGGGTCTACGAGCAGTACTTC NA TRBV18 TRBD1 TRBJ2-7 16
CASSLRANEKLFF TGTGCCAGCAGCTTGCGAGCTAATGAAAAACTGTTTTTT NA TRBV5-6 NA TRBJ1-4 13
CASSLGYEQYF TGTGCCAGCAGTTTGGGTTACGAGCAGTACTTC NA TRBV28 NA TRBJ2-7 11
CASSGLYREKLFF TGTGCCAGTAGCGGCCTATATCGCGAAAAACTGTTTTTT NA TRBV19 NA TRBJ1-4 13
CASSRTGGIEKLFF TGTGCCAGCAGTCGGACAGGGGGAATTGAAAAACTGTTTTTT once TRBV2 TRBD1 TRBJ1-4 14
CASSQDGLAGGREQYF TGTGCCAGCAGCCAAGACGGACTAGCGGGAGGCCGCGAGCAGTACTTC NA TRBV4-2 TRBD2 TRBJ2-7 16
CASSPYLRGEQFF TGTGCCAGCAGCCCATACTTGAGGGGTGAGCAGTTCTTC NA TRBV7-2 NA TRBJ2-1 13
CASSQDRDTAATDTQYF TGCGCCAGCAGCCAAGATAGGGATACAGCGGCCACAGATACGCAGTATTTT NA TRBV4-1 NA TRBJ2-3 17
CAIKNPGQARYEQYF TGTGCCATCAAAAACCCGGGACAGGCCCGCTACGAGCAGTACTTC NA TRBV27 TRBD1 TRBJ2-7 15
CASSTTAANTGELFF TGTGCCAGCAGCACGACAGCCGCTAACACCGGGGAGCTGTTTTTT NA TRBV7-8 NA TRBJ2-2 15
CAIRPGTVSSYEQYF TGTGCCATCAGACCCGGGACAGTAAGCTCCTACGAGCAGTACTTC NA TRBV10-3 TRBD1 TRBJ2-7 15
CASRGSQGSSYEQYF TGTGCCAGCAGAGGTTCACAGGGGAGCTCCTACGAGCAGTACTTC NA TRBV28 TRBD1 TRBJ2-7 15
CASSQEGGGGEAFF TGCGCCAGCAGCCAAGAAGGGGGGGGAGGAGAAGCTTTCTTT NA TRBV4-3 NA TRBJ1-1 14
CASSLEAGGYGEQYF TGTGCCAGCAGCTTAGAGGCAGGGGGGTATGGCGAGCAGTACTTC NA TRBV7-2 NA TRBJ2-7 15